These 29 T cell receptor beta chains were all obtained from the same sample, sequenced in a study of blood T cell repertoires in COVID-19. Only in-frame clones appear in the TCRdb table, and some are missing; sequencing was by immunoSEQ multiplex PCR. This sample has some 48,000 clones, with about 79% found just once. The material sequenced was peripheral blood. Every receptor here comes from a human donor in a cohort sampled during active COVID-19.

V and J are TRBV6-1 and TRBJ1-5; possible D gene TRBD1, 6 bases. The V gene lost 1 base and the J gene lost 5 bases, with 9 bases spanning the gap. The germline V gene encodes CDR1 MNHNS and CDR2 SASEGT. There are 14 residues in the CDR3. Here the CDR3 DNA reads TGTGCCAGCAGTGAAGACAGGGACGATCAGCCCCAGCATTTT. This gives the protein CASSEDRDDQPQHF.

J is TRBJ2-5 and V is TRBV9; 8 nucleotides agree with TRBD2. The CDR3 covers 15 residues. V gave up 3 bases and J gave up 5 bases; unmatched junction bases: 9. In germline, CDR1 is SGDLS, CDR2 YYNGEE. The CDR3 DNA is TGTGCCAGCAGCGGAGCGGGAGCGAGGGGGGAGACCCAGTACTTC. This sequence encodes CASSGAGARGETQYF. The whole variable domain, filled in from reference TRBV9 and TRBJ2-5, reads DSGVTQTPKHLITATGQRVTLRCSPRSGDLSVYWYQQSLDQGLQFLIQYYNGEERAKGNILERFSAQQFPDLHSELNLSSLELGDSALYFCASSGAGARGETQYFGPGTRLLVL.

This clone occurred a few times. The rearrangement links TRBV7-9 to TRBJ2-6, with 11 bases lining up with TRBD1. CDR3 length equals 19 residues. J was trimmed by 2 bases and V by 7 bases; bases with no gene match: 13. Per the germline V gene, CDR1 is SEHNR and CDR2 is FQNEAQ (reference sequence). The CDR3 spells CASTKAGTGGLTGANVLTF. For the CDR3, the DNA is TGTGCCAGCACCAAAGCCGGGACAGGGGGACTGACTGGGGCCAACGTCCTGACTTTC.

The chain is built from TRBV5-1 and TRBJ1-1; D uncertain. Germline V gene data show CDR1 as SGHRS and CDR2 as YFSETQ. V was clipped by 1 base and J by 1 base, with 8 bases between them. The CDR3 loop spans 14 amino acids. Here the CDR3 DNA reads TGCGCCAGCAGCTTGTGGAACAGGAACACTGAAGCTTTCTTT. This sequence encodes CASSLWNRNTEAFF. The whole variable domain, filled in from reference TRBV5-1 and TRBJ1-1, reads KAGVTQTPRYLIKTRGQQVTLSCSPISGHRSVSWYQQTPGQGLQFLFEYFSETQRNKGNFPGRFSGRQFSNSRSEMNVSTLELGDSALYLCASSLWNRNTEAFFGQGTRLTVV.

The chain is built from TRBV18 and TRBJ1-5; no firm D call. V was pared by 4 bases and J by 4 bases, with 8 bases between. Germline loops: CDR1 KGHSH, CDR2 LQKENI. The length of the CDR3 is 13 residues. For the CDR3, the DNA is TGTGCCAGCTCACAGGGAGAAAATCAGCCCCAGCATTTT. The encoded protein is CASSQGENQPQHF.

J is TRBJ1-6 and V is TRBV7-2; D might be TRBD1 (5 bases). Germline assignment: CDR1 SGHTA and CDR2 FQGNSA. The CDR3 has 14 residues. V lost 5 bases and J lost 5, with 10 bases in between. The CDR3 region has the DNA TGTGCCAGCAGCCGCGACAGAAATAATTCACCCCTCCACTTT. Its translation: CASSRDRNNSPLHF.

This chain links TRBV2 with TRBJ2-3; 10 bases map to TRBD2. CDR1 and CDR2 (germline): SNHLY, FYNNEI. The CDR3 is 16 residues long. J was trimmed by 4 bases and V by 2 bases; bases with no gene match: 6. The CDR3 DNA reads TGTGCCAGCAGTGAAAACAGCGGGAGGGCTGCAGATACGCAGTATTTT. It yields the protein CASSENSGRAADTQYF.

V usage is TRBV2 and J usage is TRBJ2-7; 8 positions match TRBD2. This CDR3 comprises 14 residues. CDR1 is SNHLY and CDR2 is FYNNEI in the germline V gene. After removal of 2 bases from V and 3 bases from J, the junction contained 3 bases not matched to a gene. DNA for the CDR3: TGTGCCAGCAGTGAAACTAGCGGTAACTACGAGCAGTACTTC. Translation gives CASSETSGNYEQYF.

The chain links TRBV11-2 to TRBJ1-5; 12 nucleotides agree with TRBD1. CDR1 is SGHAT and CDR2 is FQNNGV in the germline V gene. This CDR3 contains 16 residues. V gave up 0 bases and J gave up 7 bases; unmatched junction bases: 4. DNA of the CDR3: TGTGCCAGCAGCTTAGAAGGGACAGGGGGCCGCCAGCCCCAGCATTTT. This codes for CASSLEGTGGRQPQHF. The full variable domain, with the rest looked up from reference TRBV11-2 and TRBJ1-5, is EAGVAQSPRYKIIEKRQSVAFWCNPISGHATLYWYQQILGQGPKLLIQFQNNGVVDDSQLPKDRFSAERLKGVDSTLKIQPAKLEDSAVYLCASSLEGTGGRQPQHFGDGTRLSIL.

As to this clone: At the DNA level, this CDR3 is encoded by other sequences in the same sample as well. The chain links TRBV13 to TRBJ2-3, with 12 bases lining up with TRBD2. This CDR3 region has 17 residues. Germline trimming cut 0 bases from V and 0 bases from J; bases unmatched to any gene: 1. CDR1 and CDR2 from the germline V gene are PRHDT and FYEKMQ (reference sequence). The CDR3 region has the DNA TGTGCCAGCAGCTTAGGACTAGCGGGGGGTAGCACAGATACGCAGTATTTT. Encoded protein: CASSLGLAGGSTDTQYF.

This rearrangement joins TRBV11-2 to TRBJ2-5; D gene ambiguous. Trimming shortened V by 5 bases and J by 0 bases, and 13 bases separated the two germline ends. The germline V gene has CDR1 SGHAT and CDR2 FQNNGV. There are 15 residues in the CDR3. CDR3 DNA sequence: TGTGCCAGCAGCCGAGGCCGTTCGGACCAAGAGACCCAGTACTTC. Protein sequence: CASSRGRSDQETQYF.

This chain joins TRBV7-2 and TRBJ1-1, with D perhaps matching TRBD1 (6 bases). Trimming took 2 bases from V and 4 from J, leaving 14 bases between them. The CDR3 is made up of 15 amino acids. Germline V gene sequence: CDR1 SGHTA, CDR2 FQGNSA. The CDR3 bases are TGTGCCAGCAGCTTATATGGGGGCGCGGGCACTGAAGCTTTCTTT. Translating it yields CASSLYGGAGTEAFF. The variable domain in full, with the rest retrieved from reference TRBV7-2 and TRBJ1-1, is GAGVSQSPSNKVTEKGKDVELRCDPISGHTALYWYRQSLGQGLEFLIYFQGNSAPDKSGLPSDRFSAERTGGSVSTLTIQRTQQEDSAVYLCASSLYGGAGTEAFFGQGTRLTVV.

This clone was observed a single time. This chain links TRBV2 with TRBJ1-1; 8 bases match TRBD1. The V gene's germline CDR1 is SNHLY and CDR2 FYNNEI. The V segment lost 7 bases and the J segment 2 bases; nucleotides outside the gene matches: 3. This CDR3 comprises 13 residues. The chain's CDR3 is CASTGQVNTEAFF. CDR3 DNA: TGTGCCAGCACGGGACAGGTTAACACTGAAGCTTTCTTT.

The chain joins TRBV6-5 to TRBJ1-5; 9 bases align to TRBD1. CDR3 length equals 14 residues. V lost 5 bases and J lost 6; bases outside the gene matches: 5. Germline V gene lookup returns CDR1 MNHEY and CDR2 SVGAGI. The CDR3 loop is CASSTGGAGQPQHF. The DNA of the CDR3 is TGTGCCAGCAGTACAGGGGGCGCGGGTCAGCCCCAGCATTTT.

The chain combines TRBV10-3 with TRBJ2-3; 9 nucleotides line up with TRBD2. The germline gives CDR1 ENHRY, CDR2 SYGVKD. V shed 8 bases and J 0 bases; nucleotides not matched to a gene: 3. This CDR3 has 14 amino acids. The CDR3 is CAIWTSVSTDTQYF. The CDR3, as DNA: TGTGCCATCTGGACTAGCGTTAGCACAGATACGCAGTATTTT.

The gene calls are TRBV7-2 and TRBJ1-2; weak D call: TRBD1 (6 bases). There are 13 residues in the CDR3. CDR1 and CDR2 from the germline V gene are SGHTA and FQGNSA. Deletions cut 1 base from V and 4 bases from J, with 7 bases between. The DNA of the CDR3 is TGTGCCAGCAGCTTAGACAGGGCCTATGGCTACACCTTC. This encodes CASSLDRAYGYTF.

The table lists this clone with a count of one. The rearrangement links TRBV19 to TRBJ2-7; 7 bases are a match to TRBD1. CDR3 length equals 14 residues. Germline V gene data show CDR1 as LNHDA and CDR2 as SQIVND (reference sequence). V lost 5 bases to trimming and J lost 2 bases; unmatched junction nucleotides: 6. CDR3 in DNA: TGTGCCAGTAGTCCCCGGACAGGTACCTACGAGCAGTACTTC. Its translation: CASSPRTGTYEQYF.

The J gene is TRBJ2-1, the V gene TRBV19; 10 nucleotides agree with TRBD1. The CDR3 has 14 amino acids. Germline V gene lookup returns CDR1 LNHDA and CDR2 SQIVND (reference sequence). The trim removed 1 base at V and 7 bases at J, leaving 1 base unmatched. CDR3 sequence reads: CASSIGTGGNEQFF. The CDR3 coding sequence is TGTGCCAGTAGTATAGGGACAGGGGGGAATGAGCAGTTCTTC.

This clone was found once. The rearrangement uses TRBV5-1 and TRBJ1-1, with no clear D. The CDR3 is 14 residues long. The germline gives CDR1 SGHRS, CDR2 YFSETQ. The germline V and J ends were trimmed by 0 bases and 0 bases, with 6 bases remaining between them. The CDR3 spells CASSLDGLNTEAFF. The CDR3 coding sequence is TGCGCCAGCAGCTTGGACGGTTTGAACACTGAAGCTTTCTTT.

V gene TRBV28 combines with J gene TRBJ1-2, with D unresolved. The CDR3 runs 11 residues. V lost 1 base and J lost 8, with 5 bases in between. The germline gives CDR1 MDHEN, CDR2 SYDVKM. This chain's CDR3 is CASSLSRGYTF. The DNA for the CDR3 is TGTGCCAGCAGTTTATCGCGGGGCTACACCTTC.

This clone was detected once. The CDR3 loop is CASRSLLGGGNEQFF. CDR3 nucleotides: TGTGCCAGCAGGTCCCTGCTGGGGGGGGGCAATGAGCAGTTCTTC. The chain carries TRBV6-5 and TRBJ2-1, with 7 bases aligning to TRBD2. CDR1 and CDR2 from the germline V gene are MNHEY and SVGAGI. Losses at the gene ends were 6 bases for V and 6 bases for J; bases not matched to a gene: 11. This CDR3 has 15 residues.

The chain combines TRBV5-1 with TRBJ2-1, with 13 bases identical to TRBD2. This CDR3 has 16 amino acids. CDR1 and CDR2 from the germline V gene are SGHRS and YFSETQ. The ends lost 4 bases at V and 5 bases at J; junction bases unmatched: 6. In DNA form, the CDR3 reads TGCGCCAGCAGCATACCGGGACTAGCGGGAAACAATGAGCAGTTCTTC. Translation gives CASSIPGLAGNNEQFF.

This clone appeared a few times. The chain is built from TRBV7-8 and TRBJ1-5; D uncertain. Trimming cost V 0 bases and J 5 bases, with 8 bases left between them. Germline V gene data show CDR1 as SGHVS and CDR2 as FQNEAQ. This CDR3 contains 14 residues. The CDR3 DNA reads TGTGCCAGCAGCTTAGCCAAACGAGATCAGCCCCAGCATTTT. It encodes CASSLAKRDQPQHF.

The chain has TRBV7-6 and TRBJ1-2; TRBD1 matches at 7 bases. Trimming at V came to 5 bases and at J to 5 bases, leaving 8 bases not matched to a gene. The CDR3 sequence is 14 residues long. Per germline, CDR1 SGHVS and CDR2 FNYEAQ. CDR3 DNA: TGTGCCAGCAGCCCCGCCGGGACAGCATATGGCTACACCTTC. Translation gives CASSPAGTAYGYTF.

This chain links TRBV7-9 with TRBJ2-1; D may be TRBD1 (6 bases). V shed 5 bases and J shed 3 bases, with 17 bases lying between them. CDR3 length: 16 residues. CDR1 and CDR2 (germline): SEHNR, FQNEAQ (reference sequence). The CDR3 coding sequence is TGTGCCAGCAGCCCCCGGGACAACGGATACTACAATGAGCAGTTCTTC. This gives the protein CASSPRDNGYYNEQFF. Full variable domain (remainder filled in from reference TRBV7-9 and TRBJ2-1): DTGVSQNPRHKITKRGQNVTFRCDPISEHNRLYWYRQTLGQGPEFLTYFQNEAQLEKSRLLSDRFSAERPKGSFSTLEIQRTEQGDSAMYLCASSPRDNGYYNEQFFGPGTRLTVL.

The sample holds one count of this clone. The rearrangement links TRBV1 to TRBJ2-3; the DNA was not compared with TRBD2, the D call given in the table. TRBV1 represents a pseudogene. CDR3 length equals 15 residues. For the CDR3, the DNA is TGCACCAGCCGGCTGACTAGCGGTATCACAGATACGCAGTATTTT. Translation: CTSRLTSGITDTQYF.

The chain employs TRBV9 and TRBJ1-1, with D perhaps TRBD1 (5 bases). From germline, CDR1 is SGDLS and CDR2 YYNGEE. This CDR3 has 16 amino acids. The V end lost 3 bases, the J end lost 4 bases, and 19 bases lay between the germline ends. CDR3 nucleotides: TGTGCCAGCAGCGCCGGGGGAGGGGTATACGGCACTGAAGCTTTCTTT. Encoded protein: CASSAGGGVYGTEAFF.

The chain employs TRBV7-2 and TRBJ2-5, with D unresolved. Germline V gene lookup returns CDR1 SGHTA and CDR2 FQGNSA. This CDR3 comprises 13 residues. Trimming removed 5 bases from V and 3 bases from J, with 10 bases in between. The CDR3 coding sequence is TGTGCCAGCAGCCCCCACAGAAAAGAGACCCAGTACTTC. Its protein is CASSPHRKETQYF.

This clone came up a few times. The chain combines TRBV7-2 with TRBJ1-1; the D is unclear. Trimming pared 5 bases from V and 8 bases from J, leaving 21 bases between. The CDR3 length is 15 residues. Germline CDR1 SGHTA, CDR2 FQGNSA. CDR3 protein: CASSPRAGVGWEAFF. The CDR3 DNA follows: TGTGCCAGCAGCCCGAGGGCGGGAGTCGGGTGGGAAGCTTTCTTT.